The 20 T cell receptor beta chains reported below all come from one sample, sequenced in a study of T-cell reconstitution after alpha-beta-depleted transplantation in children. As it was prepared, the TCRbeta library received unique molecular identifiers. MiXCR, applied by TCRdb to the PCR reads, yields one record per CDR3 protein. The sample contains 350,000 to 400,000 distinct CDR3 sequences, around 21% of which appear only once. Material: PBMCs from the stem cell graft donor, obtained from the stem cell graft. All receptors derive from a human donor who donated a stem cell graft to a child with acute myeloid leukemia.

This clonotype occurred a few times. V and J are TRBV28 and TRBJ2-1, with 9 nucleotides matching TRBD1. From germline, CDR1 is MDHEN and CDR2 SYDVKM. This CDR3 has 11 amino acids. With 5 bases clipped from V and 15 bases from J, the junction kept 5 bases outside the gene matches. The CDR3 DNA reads TGTGCCAGCAGTCTACAGGGGGCCCGGTTCTTC. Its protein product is CASSLQGARFF.

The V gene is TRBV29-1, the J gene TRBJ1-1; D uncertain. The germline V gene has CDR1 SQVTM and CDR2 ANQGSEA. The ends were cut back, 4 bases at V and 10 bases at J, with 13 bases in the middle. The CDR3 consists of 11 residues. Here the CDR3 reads CSVVGVRGAFF. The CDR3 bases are TGCAGCGTTGTCGGGGTCCGGGGAGCTTTCTTT. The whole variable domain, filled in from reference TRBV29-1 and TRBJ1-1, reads SAVISQKPSRDICQRGTSLTIQCQVDSQVTMMFWYRQQPGQSLTLIATANQGSEATYESGFVIDKFPISRPNLTFSTLTVSNMSPEDSSIYLCSVVGVRGAFFGQGTRLTVV.

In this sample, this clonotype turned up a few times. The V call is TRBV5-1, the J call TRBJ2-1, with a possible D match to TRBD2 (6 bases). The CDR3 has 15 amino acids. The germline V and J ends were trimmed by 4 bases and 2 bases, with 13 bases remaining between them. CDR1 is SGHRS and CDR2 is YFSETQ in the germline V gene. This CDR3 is CASSATTRPYNEQFF. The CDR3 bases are TGCGCCAGCAGCGCAACGACTAGGCCCTACAATGAGCAGTTCTTC.

The chain's CDR3 is CASSLDSLIGANVLTF. In nucleotides, the CDR3 is TGCGCCAGCAGCTTGGACAGTTTGATTGGGGCCAACGTCCTGACTTTC. The rearrangement joins TRBV5-1 to TRBJ2-6; the D is unclear. Germline CDR1 SGHRS, CDR2 YFSETQ. Trimming left V 0 bases short and J 3 bases short, with 10 bases between. CDR3 length: 16 residues.

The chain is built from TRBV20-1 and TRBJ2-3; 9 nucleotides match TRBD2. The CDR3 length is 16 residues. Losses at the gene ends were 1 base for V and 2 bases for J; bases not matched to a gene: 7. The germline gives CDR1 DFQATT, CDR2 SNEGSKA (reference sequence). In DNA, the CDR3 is TGCAGTGCTAGAGCTGGGCTAGCGGGACCCACAGATACGCAGTATTTT. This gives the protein CSARAGLAGPTDTQYF.

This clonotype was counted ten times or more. Here the CDR3 reads CASSPPGANYGYTF. CDR3 DNA: TGTGCCAGCAGCCCACCCGGGGCGAACTATGGCTACACCTTC. The chain carries TRBV9 and TRBJ1-2, with D possibly matching TRBD1 (5 bases). The CDR3 is 14 amino acids. V was shortened by 4 bases and J by 2 bases, with 12 bases between the two germline ends. Per the germline V gene, CDR1 is SGDLS and CDR2 is YYNGEE.

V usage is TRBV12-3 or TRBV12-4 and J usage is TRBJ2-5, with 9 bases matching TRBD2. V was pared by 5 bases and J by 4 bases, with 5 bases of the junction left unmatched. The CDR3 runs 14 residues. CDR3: CASSPSGTLETQYF. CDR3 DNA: TGTGCCAGCAGTCCTAGCGGGACCCTAGAGACCCAGTACTTC.

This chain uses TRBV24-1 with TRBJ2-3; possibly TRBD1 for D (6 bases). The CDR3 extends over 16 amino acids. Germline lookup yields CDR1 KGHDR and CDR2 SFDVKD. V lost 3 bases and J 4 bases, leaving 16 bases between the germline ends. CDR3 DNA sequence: TGTGCCACCAGTGATGGGGGCTACGTCCCACCAGATACGCAGTATTTT. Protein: CATSDGGYVPPDTQYF.

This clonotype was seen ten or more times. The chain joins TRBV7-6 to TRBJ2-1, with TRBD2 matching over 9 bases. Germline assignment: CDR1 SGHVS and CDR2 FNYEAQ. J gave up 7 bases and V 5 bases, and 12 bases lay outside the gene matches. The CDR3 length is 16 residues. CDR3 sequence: CASSLTLAGSWNEQFF. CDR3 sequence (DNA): TGTGCCAGCAGCCTAACCCTAGCGGGGTCGTGGAATGAGCAGTTCTTC.

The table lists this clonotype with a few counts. The CDR3 protein is CSARARGTSTDTQYF. In nucleotides, the CDR3 is TGCAGTGCTAGAGCGCGAGGGACTAGCACAGATACGCAGTATTTT. This sequence joins TRBV20-1 and TRBJ2-3, with a weak D call TRBD2 (6 bases). Germline-derived CDR1 and CDR2 are DFQATT and SNEGSKA (reference sequence). V was clipped by 1 base and J by 0 bases, with 11 bases between them. CDR3 length: 15 amino acids.

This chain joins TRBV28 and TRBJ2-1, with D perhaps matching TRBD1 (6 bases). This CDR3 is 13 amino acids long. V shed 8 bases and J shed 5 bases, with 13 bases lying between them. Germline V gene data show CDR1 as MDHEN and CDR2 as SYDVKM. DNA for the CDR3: TGTGCCAGCTTCACAGGGATGGACAATGAGCAGTTCTTC. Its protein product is CASFTGMDNEQFF. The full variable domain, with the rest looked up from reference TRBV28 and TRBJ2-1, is DVKVTQSSRYLVKRTGEKVFLECVQDMDHENMFWYRQDPGLGLRLIYFSYDVKMKEKGDIPEGYSVSREKKERFSLILESASTNQTSMYLCASFTGMDNEQFFGPGTRLTVL.

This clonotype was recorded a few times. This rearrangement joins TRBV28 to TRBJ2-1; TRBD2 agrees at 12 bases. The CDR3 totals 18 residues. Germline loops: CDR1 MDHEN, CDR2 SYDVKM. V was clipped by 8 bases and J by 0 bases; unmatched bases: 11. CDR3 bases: TGTGCCAGCCGGAGACTAGCGGGAGAGTGGTTCTCCTACAATGAGCAGTTCTTC. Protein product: CASRRLAGEWFSYNEQFF.

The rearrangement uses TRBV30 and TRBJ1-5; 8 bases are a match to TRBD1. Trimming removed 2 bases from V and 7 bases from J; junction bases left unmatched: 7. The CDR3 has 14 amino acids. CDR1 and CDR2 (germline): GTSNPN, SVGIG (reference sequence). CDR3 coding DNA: TGTGCCTGGAGTACTGGACAGGGAAGACAGCCCCAGCATTTT. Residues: CAWSTGQGRQPQHF.

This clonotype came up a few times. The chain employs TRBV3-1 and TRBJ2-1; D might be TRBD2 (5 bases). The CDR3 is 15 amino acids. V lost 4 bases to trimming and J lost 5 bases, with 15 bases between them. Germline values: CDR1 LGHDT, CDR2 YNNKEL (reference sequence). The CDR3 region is CASSPGLVANNEQFF. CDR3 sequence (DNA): TGTGCCAGCAGCCCAGGCTTAGTAGCGAACAATGAGCAGTTCTTC.

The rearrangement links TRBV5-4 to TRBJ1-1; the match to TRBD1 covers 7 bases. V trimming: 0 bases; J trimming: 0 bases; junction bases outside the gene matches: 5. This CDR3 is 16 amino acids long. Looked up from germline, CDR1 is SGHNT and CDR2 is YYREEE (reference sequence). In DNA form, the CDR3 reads TGTGCCAGCAGCTTGGGGGGACAGCCAATGAACACTGAAGCTTTCTTT. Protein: CASSLGGQPMNTEAFF.

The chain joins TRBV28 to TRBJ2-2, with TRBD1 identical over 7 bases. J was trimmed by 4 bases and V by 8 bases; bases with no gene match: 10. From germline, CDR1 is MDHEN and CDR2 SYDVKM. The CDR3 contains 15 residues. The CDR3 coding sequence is TGTGCCAGCGGAAGACAGGGATCTGGCACCGGGGAGCTGTTTTTT. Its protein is CASGRQGSGTGELFF. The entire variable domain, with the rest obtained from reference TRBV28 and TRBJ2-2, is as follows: DVKVTQSSRYLVKRTGEKVFLECVQDMDHENMFWYRQDPGLGLRLIYFSYDVKMKEKGDIPEGYSVSREKKERFSLILESASTNQTSMYLCASGRQGSGTGELFFGEGSRLTVL.

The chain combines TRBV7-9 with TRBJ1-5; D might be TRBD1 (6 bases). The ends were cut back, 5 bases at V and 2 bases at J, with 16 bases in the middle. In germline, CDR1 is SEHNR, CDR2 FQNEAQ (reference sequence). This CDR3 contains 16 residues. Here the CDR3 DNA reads TGTGCCAGCAGCGAGGGGGATTCGGGAGGCAATCAGCCCCAGCATTTT. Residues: CASSEGDSGGNQPQHF.

CDR3 protein: CSVDRTSVGEQFF. In nucleotides, the CDR3 is TGCAGCGTTGACCGGACTAGCGTCGGTGAGCAGTTCTTC. The chain couples TRBV29-1 to TRBJ2-1; 9 nucleotides line up with TRBD2. The CDR3 covers 13 residues. Germline assignment: CDR1 SQVTM and CDR2 ANQGSEA. Germline trimming cut 3 bases from V and 9 bases from J; bases unmatched to any gene: 6.

CDR3 sequence: CAIRPQGRDTQYF. DNA of the CDR3: TGTGCCATCAGGCCTCAGGGTCGGGATACGCAGTATTTT. The V gene is TRBV10-3, the J gene TRBJ2-3, with D maybe TRBD1 (5 bases). The V end lost 6 bases, the J end lost 6 bases, and 13 bases lay between the germline ends. CDR1 is ENHRY and CDR2 is SYGVKD in the germline V gene. This CDR3 spans 13 amino acids.

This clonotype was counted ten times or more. The CDR3 DNA reads as TGCAGTGCTAGGCATACGGCTAGCTACGAGCAGTACTTC. It encodes CSARHTASYEQYF. The rearrangement uses TRBV20-1 and TRBJ2-7, with D unclear. CDR3 length: 13 residues. Germline-derived CDR1 and CDR2 are DFQATT and SNEGSKA (reference sequence). The V and J ends lost 3 bases and 3 bases respectively, with 12 bases between them.